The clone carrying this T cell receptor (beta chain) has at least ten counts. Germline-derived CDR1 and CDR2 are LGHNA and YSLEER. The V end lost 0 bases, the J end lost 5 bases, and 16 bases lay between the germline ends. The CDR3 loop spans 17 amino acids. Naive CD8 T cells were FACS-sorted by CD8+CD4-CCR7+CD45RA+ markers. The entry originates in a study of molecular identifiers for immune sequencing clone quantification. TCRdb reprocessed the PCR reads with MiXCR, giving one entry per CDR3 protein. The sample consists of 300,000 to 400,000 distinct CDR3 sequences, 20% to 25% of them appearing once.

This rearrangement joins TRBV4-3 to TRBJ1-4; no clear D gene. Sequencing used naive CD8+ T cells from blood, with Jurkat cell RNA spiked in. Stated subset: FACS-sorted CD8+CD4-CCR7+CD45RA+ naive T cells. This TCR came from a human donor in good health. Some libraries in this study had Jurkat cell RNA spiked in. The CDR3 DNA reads TGCGCCAGCAGCCAAGATCAGAAGCCGGCAGCGAATGAAAAACTGTTTTTT. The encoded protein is CASSQDQKPAANEKLFF.